One T cell receptor beta chain is described in this entry. Cells sorted as Tregs were CD4+, CD25+ and CD127-/low. Constant-region reverse primers amplified full-length variable regions, followed by semi-nested Nested Universal Primer A PCR. TCRdb independently ran MiXCR on the 5' RACE reads; one entry per CDR3 protein. Of 7,100 or so distinct CDR3 sequences detected, around 70% appear once; the ten largest clones hold about 4.3%. This CDR3 comprises 14 residues. Germline trimming cut 7 bases from V and 5 bases from J; bases unmatched to any gene: 14. Germline V lookup: CDR1 DFQATT, CDR2 SNEGSKA (reference sequence).

The rearrangement uses TRBV20-1 and TRBJ2-7; TRBD2 matches at 7 bases. This TCR was recovered from a female donor with breast cancer. Source material: tumor-infiltrating Tregs sorted from the breast tumor. Here the CDR3 reads CSVGLAVPPHEQYF. CDR3 coding DNA: TGCAGTGTGGGGCTAGCGGTACCTCCGCACGAGCAGTACTTC.